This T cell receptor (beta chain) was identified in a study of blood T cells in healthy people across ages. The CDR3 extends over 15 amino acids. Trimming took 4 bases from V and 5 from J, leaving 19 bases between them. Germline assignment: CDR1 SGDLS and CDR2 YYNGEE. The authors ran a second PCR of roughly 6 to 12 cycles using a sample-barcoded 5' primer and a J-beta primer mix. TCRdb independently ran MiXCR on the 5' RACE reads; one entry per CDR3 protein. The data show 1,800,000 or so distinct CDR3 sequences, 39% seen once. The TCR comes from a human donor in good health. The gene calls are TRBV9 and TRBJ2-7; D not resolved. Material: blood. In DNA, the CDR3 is TGTGCCAGCAGCCCCCACGCGGTTAATTCGGACGAGCAGTACTTC. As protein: CASSPHAVNSDEQYF.